This T cell receptor (beta chain) is drawn from a study of shared clonotypes between healthy human individuals. About the research overall: Three plates each covered CD4 naive and memory; CD8 naive two, CD8 memory one. Findings of the study overall: The sharing of 5% to 6.5% of naive CD4 clonotypes was seen across a handful of donors. Researchers found naive subsets generally carried larger estimated richness than memory subsets.

Investigators spread the genomic DNA of each subset evenly over several immunoSEQ plates. Assay: immunoSEQ multiplex PCR; the TCRdb copy retains only in-frame clones and omits some. Of around 2.1 million clones listed, 90% to 95% are singletons. On this clone itself: What it binds is unknown. This same CDR3 is encoded by further DNA sequences in the sample.

The naive CD8 subset, CD45RO-negative cells positively selected for CCR7, excluded terminally differentiated effector memory CD45RA+ cells. V lost 4 bases and J lost 0; bases outside the gene matches: 7. The CDR3 is 16 amino acids. In germline, CDR1 is SGHRS, CDR2 YFSETQ. The gene calls are TRBV5-1 and TRBJ2-1; 7 positions agree with TRBD2. The TCR originated in a man in his late teens or twenties in good health. Some clones in this sample may be carry-over from other donors' samples. What was sequenced was naive CD8+ T cells from PBMCs. In DNA, the CDR3 is TGCGCCAGCAGCCTACTAGCGCCGAGCTCCTACAATGAGCAGTTCTTC. This codes for CASSLLAPSSYNEQFF. Using reference TRBV5-1 and TRBJ2-1 for the parts outside the CDR3, the full variable domain is KAGVTQTPRYLIKTRGQQVTLSCSPISGHRSVSWYQQTPGQGLQFLFEYFSETQRNKGNFPGRFSGRQFSNSRSEMNVSTLELGDSALYLCASSLLAPSSYNEQFFGPGTRLTVL.